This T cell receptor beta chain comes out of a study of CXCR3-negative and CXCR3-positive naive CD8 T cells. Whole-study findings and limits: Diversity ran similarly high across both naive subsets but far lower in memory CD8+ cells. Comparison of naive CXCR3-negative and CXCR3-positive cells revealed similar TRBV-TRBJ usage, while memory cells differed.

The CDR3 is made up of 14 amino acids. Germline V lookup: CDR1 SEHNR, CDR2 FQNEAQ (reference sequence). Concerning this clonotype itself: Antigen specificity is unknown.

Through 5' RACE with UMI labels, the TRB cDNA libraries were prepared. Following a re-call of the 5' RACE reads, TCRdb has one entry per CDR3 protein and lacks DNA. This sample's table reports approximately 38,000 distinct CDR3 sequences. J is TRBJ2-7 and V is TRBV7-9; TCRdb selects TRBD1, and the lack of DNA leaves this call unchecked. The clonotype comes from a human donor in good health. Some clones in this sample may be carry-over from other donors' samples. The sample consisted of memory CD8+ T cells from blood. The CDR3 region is CASGKNREDYEQYF.